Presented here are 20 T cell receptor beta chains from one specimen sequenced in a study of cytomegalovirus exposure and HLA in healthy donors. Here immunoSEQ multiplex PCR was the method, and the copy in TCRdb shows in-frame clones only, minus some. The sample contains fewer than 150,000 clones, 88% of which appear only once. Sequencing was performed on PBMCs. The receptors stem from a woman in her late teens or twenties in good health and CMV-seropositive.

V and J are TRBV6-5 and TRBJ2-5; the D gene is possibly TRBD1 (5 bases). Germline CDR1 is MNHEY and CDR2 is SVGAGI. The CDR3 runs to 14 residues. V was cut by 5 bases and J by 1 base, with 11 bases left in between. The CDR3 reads CASSPRQIQETQYF. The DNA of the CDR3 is TGTGCCAGCAGTCCCCGACAGATCCAAGAGACCCAGTACTTC.

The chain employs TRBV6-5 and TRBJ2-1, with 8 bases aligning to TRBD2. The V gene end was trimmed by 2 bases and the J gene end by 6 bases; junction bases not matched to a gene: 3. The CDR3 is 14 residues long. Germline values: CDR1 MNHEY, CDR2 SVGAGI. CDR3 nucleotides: TGTGCCAGCAGTTACCTCCGGGGGGGCAATGAGCAGTTCTTC. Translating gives CASSYLRGGNEQFF.

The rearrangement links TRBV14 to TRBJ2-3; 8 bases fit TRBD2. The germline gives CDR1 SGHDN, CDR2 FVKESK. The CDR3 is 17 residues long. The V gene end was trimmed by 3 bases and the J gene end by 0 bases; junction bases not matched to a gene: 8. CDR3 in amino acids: CASSQVAGWASTDTQYF. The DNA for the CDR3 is TGTGCCAGCAGCCAGGTAGCGGGGTGGGCGAGCACAGATACGCAGTATTTT.

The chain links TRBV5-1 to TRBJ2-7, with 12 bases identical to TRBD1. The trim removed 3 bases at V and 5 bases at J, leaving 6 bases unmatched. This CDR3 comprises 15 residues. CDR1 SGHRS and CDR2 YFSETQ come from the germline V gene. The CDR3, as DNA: TGCGCCAGCAGCTATTCCGGGACAGGGGGCGACGAGCAGTACTTC. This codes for CASSYSGTGGDEQYF.

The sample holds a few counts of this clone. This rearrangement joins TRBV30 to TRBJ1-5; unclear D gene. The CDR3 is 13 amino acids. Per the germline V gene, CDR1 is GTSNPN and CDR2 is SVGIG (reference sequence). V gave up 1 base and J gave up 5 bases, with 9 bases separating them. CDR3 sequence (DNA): TGTGCCTGGAGTGAGCACCGTGATCAGCCCCAGCATTTT. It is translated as CAWSEHRDQPQHF.

Here the CDR3 reads CASSSSGSVNMETQYF. The CDR3 nucleotides read TGCGCCAGCAGCTCTAGCGGGAGCGTGAATATGGAGACCCAGTACTTC. The V call is TRBV5-1, the J call TRBJ2-5, with 10 nucleotides matching TRBD2. Germline lookup yields CDR1 SGHRS and CDR2 YFSETQ. This CDR3 has 16 residues. Trimming at V came to 3 bases and at J to 5 bases, leaving 10 bases not matched to a gene.

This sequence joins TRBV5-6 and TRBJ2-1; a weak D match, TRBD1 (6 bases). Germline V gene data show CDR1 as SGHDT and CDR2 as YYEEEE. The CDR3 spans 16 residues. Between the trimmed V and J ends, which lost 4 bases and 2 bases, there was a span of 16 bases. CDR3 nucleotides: TGTGCCAGCAGCCAGTTAAGGGGGTCGGCCTACAATGAGCAGTTCTTC. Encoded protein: CASSQLRGSAYNEQFF. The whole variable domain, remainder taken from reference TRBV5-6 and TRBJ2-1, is DAGVTQSPTHLIKTRGQQVTLRCSPKSGHDTVSWYQQALGQGPQFIFQYYEEEERQRGNFPDRFSGHQFPNYSSELNVNALLLGDSALYLCASSQLRGSAYNEQFFGPGTRLTVL.

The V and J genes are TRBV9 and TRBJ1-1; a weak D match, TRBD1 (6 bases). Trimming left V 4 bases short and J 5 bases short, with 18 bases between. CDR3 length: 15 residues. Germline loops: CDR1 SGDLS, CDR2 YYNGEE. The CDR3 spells CASSPHRVRWTEAFF. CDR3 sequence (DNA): TGTGCCAGCAGCCCCCACAGGGTGAGGTGGACTGAAGCTTTCTTT.

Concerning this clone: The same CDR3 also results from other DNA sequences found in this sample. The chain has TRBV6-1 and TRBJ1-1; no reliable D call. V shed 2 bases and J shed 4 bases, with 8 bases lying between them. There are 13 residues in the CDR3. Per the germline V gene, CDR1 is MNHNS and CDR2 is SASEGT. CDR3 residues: CASSERGFTEAFF. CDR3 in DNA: TGTGCCAGCAGTGAACGGGGATTCACTGAAGCTTTCTTT.

The CDR3 coding sequence is TGTGCCAGCAGTTCCAGCCTAGCGGGAGGGGTCAATGAGCAGTTCTTC. Its translation is CASSSSLAGGVNEQFF. The chain joins TRBV6-5 to TRBJ2-1; TRBD2 matches 12 bases. V gave up 4 bases and J gave up 6 bases; unmatched junction bases: 7. The CDR3 is 16 amino acids. Germline CDR1 reads MNHEY; CDR2 reads SVGAGI.

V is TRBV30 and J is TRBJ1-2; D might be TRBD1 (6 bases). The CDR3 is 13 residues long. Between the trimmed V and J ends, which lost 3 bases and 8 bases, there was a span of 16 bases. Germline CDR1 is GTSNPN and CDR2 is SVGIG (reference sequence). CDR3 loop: CAWRRDNAWGYTF. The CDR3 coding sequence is TGTGCCTGGAGGAGGGACAACGCTTGGGGCTACACCTTC.

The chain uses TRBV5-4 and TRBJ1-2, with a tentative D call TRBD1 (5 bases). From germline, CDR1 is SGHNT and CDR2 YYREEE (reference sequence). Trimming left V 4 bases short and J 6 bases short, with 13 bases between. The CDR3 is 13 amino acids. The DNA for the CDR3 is TGTGCCAGCAGCCCTGACAGAGTAGATGGCTACACCTTC. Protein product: CASSPDRVDGYTF.

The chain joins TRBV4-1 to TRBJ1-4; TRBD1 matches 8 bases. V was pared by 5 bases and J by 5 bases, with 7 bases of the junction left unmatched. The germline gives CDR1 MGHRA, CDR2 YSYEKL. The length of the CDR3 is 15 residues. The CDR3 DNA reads TGCGCCAGCAGCTCGCAGGGGGCGGTAAATGAAAAACTGTTTTTT. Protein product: CASSSQGAVNEKLFF.

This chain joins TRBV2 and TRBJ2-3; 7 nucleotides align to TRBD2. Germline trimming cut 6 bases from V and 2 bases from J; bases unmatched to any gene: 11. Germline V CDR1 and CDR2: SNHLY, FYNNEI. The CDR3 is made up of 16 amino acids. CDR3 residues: CASRAPSGAPTDTQYF. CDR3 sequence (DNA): TGTGCCAGCAGGGCTCCTAGCGGAGCCCCCACAGATACGCAGTATTTT. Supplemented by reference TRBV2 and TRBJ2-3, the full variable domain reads EPEVTQTPSHQVTQMGQEVILRCVPISNHLYFYWYRQILGQKVEFLVSFYNNEISEKSEIFDDQFSVERPDGSNFTLKIRSTKLEDSAMYFCASRAPSGAPTDTQYFGPGTRLTVL.

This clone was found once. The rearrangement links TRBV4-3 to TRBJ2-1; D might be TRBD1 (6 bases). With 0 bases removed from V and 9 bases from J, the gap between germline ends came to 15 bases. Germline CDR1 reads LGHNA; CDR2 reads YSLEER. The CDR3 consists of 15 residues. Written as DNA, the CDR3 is TGCGCCAGCAGCCAAGAGTGGGGGCTATATGGTGAGCAGTTCTTC. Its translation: CASSQEWGLYGEQFF.

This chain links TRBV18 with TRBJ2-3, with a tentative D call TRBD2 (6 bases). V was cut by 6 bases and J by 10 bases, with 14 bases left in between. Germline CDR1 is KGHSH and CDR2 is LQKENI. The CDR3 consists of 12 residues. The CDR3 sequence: CASSPTSFPQYF. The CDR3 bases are TGTGCCAGCTCCCCAACTAGCTTTCCGCAGTATTTT.

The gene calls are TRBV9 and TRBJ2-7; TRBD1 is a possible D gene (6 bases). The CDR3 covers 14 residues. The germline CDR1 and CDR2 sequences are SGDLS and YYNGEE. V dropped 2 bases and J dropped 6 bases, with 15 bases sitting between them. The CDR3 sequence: CASSVGHRKTEQYF. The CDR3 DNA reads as TGTGCCAGCAGCGTGGGACACCGAAAGACCGAGCAGTACTTC.

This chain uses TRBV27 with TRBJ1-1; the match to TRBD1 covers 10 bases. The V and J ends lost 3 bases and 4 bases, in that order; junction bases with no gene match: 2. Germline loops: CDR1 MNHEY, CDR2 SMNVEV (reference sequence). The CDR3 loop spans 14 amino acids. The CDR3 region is CASSLGQGSTEAFF. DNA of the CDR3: TGTGCCAGCAGTTTGGGACAGGGGAGCACTGAAGCTTTCTTT.

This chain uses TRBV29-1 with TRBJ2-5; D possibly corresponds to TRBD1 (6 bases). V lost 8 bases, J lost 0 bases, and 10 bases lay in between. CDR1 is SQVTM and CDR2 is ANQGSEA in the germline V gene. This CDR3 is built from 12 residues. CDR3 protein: CSLTGYQETQYF. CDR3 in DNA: TGCAGCCTTACAGGGTACCAAGAGACCCAGTACTTC.

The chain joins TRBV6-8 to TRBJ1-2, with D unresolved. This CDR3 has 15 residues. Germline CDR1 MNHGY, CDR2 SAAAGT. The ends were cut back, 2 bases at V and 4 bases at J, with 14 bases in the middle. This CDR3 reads CASSYLSRLGYGYTF. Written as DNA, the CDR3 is TGTGCCAGCAGTTACCTCTCCAGGTTGGGCTATGGCTACACCTTC.